This T cell receptor (beta chain) was sequenced for a study of T cells in Graves' hyperthyroidism and ophthalmopathy. In the study overall: Peripheral blood was secured at the point of initial diagnosis, before any treatment. General observations from the study: Ophthalmopathy was predicted by the model a median of about six months ahead of onset.

The V gene's germline CDR1 is MNHNS and CDR2 SASEGT. The CDR3 has 13 amino acids. The study enrolled patients aged 18 to 65 with newly diagnosed hyperthyroidism of under 2 months' duration. From more than 9.5 ml of fresh peripheral blood, PBMCs were isolated. A remark on this clonotype: Its cognate antigen is unknown. It may be a read error: a sequence one base away is much more abundant.

RNA transcripts gave rise to amplified TCR beta CDR3 regions. First-round RT-PCR with HTBI primers amplified the TCR CDR3 region. Via MiXCR, TCRdb re-called the multiplex PCR reads, giving one row per CDR3 protein. The top ten hold approximately 13% of the sample, which has about 570,000 distinct CDR3 sequences, 11% to 15% seen once. The sequencing sample was made of blood. This TCR came from a woman aged 40-49 years with Graves' hyperthyroidism. This rearrangement joins TRBV6-1 to TRBJ2-1; D is unclear. The CDR3 DNA is TGTGCCAGCGGTGAAGTGGGCCCTTATGAGCAGTTCTTC. It encodes CASGEVGPYEQFF.